This T cell receptor (beta chain) was captured in a study of OX40 agonist ivuxolimab in advanced cancers. Across the study: Prior anti-PD-1, anti-PD-L1 or anti-CTLA-4 therapy did not bar entry, and more than 35% had some.

Patients with a history of autoimmune disease or on systemic immunosuppression were excluded. The sample holds one count of this clone. The assay was immunoSEQ multiplex PCR, and TCRdb's table has in-frame clones only and misses some. The data contain more than 60,000 clones, about nine tenths of them singletons. V shed 6 bases and J shed 5 bases, with 13 bases lying between them. Germline V gene data show CDR1 as SNHLY and CDR2 as FYNNEI. The CDR3 is 13 residues long. The chain is built from TRBV2 and TRBJ1-1, with TRBD1 as a possible D gene (6 bases). Sequences were derived from CD4+ or CD8+ T cells sorted from blood, sampled in a trial of the OX40 agonist ivuxolimab. This sequence was found in an adult with an advanced solid tumor such as melanoma, head and neck, liver or kidney cancer. The CDR3 coding sequence is TGTGCCAGCAGCGCCGAGGGGGGGACTGAAGCTTTCTTT. Translating it yields CASSAEGGTEAFF.